These 16 T cell receptor beta chains originate from one sample sequenced in a study of OX40 agonist ivuxolimab in advanced cancers. Sequenced by immunoSEQ multiplex PCR; TCRdb stores in-frame clones only, minus some. The sample yields roughly 120,000 clones, 85% to 95% seen once. Specimen: CD4+ or CD8+ T cells sorted from blood, collected in a trial of the OX40 agonist ivuxolimab. These receptors originate from an adult with an advanced solid tumor such as melanoma, head and neck, liver or kidney cancer.

This rearrangement joins TRBV7-9 to TRBJ1-1, with TRBD1 as a possible D gene (6 bases). Germline V lookup: CDR1 SEHNR, CDR2 FQNEAQ (reference sequence). The CDR3 has 15 amino acids. Trimming took off 5 bases at V and 0 bases at J, with 13 bases between the two ends. The CDR3 coding sequence is TGTGCCAGCAGCGCCTCAGGGGATATGAACACTGAAGCTTTCTTT. It codes for CASSASGDMNTEAFF.

This clone was counted between two and nine times. The rearrangement joins TRBV28 to TRBJ1-2; no firm D call. In germline, CDR1 is MDHEN, CDR2 SYDVKM. Deletions cut 7 bases from V and 3 bases from J, with 12 bases between. The CDR3 is 13 residues long. The CDR3 loop reads CASTPSGHYGYTF. The CDR3 region has the DNA TGTGCCAGCACCCCTTCGGGTCACTATGGCTACACCTTC.

The V gene is TRBV5-6, the J gene TRBJ1-4, with D hard to call. CDR1 and CDR2 (germline): SGHDT, YYEEEE. CDR3 size: 15 residues. With 2 bases removed from V and 5 bases from J, the gap between germline ends came to 13 bases. The CDR3 spells CASSFGGPRNEKLFF. As DNA, the CDR3 is TGTGCCAGCAGCTTCGGTGGACCGCGGAATGAAAAACTGTTTTTT.

This clone occurred once. V is TRBV19 and J is TRBJ2-2; TRBD2 agrees at 14 bases. CDR3 length: 17 amino acids. The germline CDR1 and CDR2 sequences are LNHDA and SQIVND (reference sequence). V shed 5 bases and J 5 bases; nucleotides not matched to a gene: 7. Here the CDR3 reads CASSLPGLAGATGELFF. CDR3 nucleotides: TGTGCCAGTAGTTTGCCGGGACTAGCGGGAGCTACCGGGGAGCTGTTTTTT.

The rearrangement joins TRBV18 to TRBJ2-1, with a tentative D call TRBD2 (6 bases). Trimming took 8 bases from V and 0 from J, leaving 17 bases between them. This CDR3 has 16 residues. Per the germline V gene, CDR1 is KGHSH and CDR2 is LQKENI. As DNA, the CDR3 is TGTGCCAGCCTAACATGGGGAGGAAGCTCCTACAATGAGCAGTTCTTC. Translation: CASLTWGGSSYNEQFF.

J is TRBJ1-3 and V is TRBV6-5; D not certain. This CDR3 is 14 amino acids long. Between the trimmed V and J ends, which lost 2 bases and 0 bases, there was a span of 5 bases. Germline V gene sequence: CDR1 MNHEY, CDR2 SVGAGI. The DNA of the CDR3 is TGTGCCAGCAGTTACGGGGTCTCTGGAAACACCATATATTTT. Protein sequence: CASSYGVSGNTIYF.

V and J are TRBV27 and TRBJ2-7, with D possibly matching TRBD2 (6 bases). V was trimmed by 5 bases and J by 3 bases, leaving 17 bases between them. CDR3 size: 15 residues. Looked up from germline, CDR1 is MNHEY and CDR2 is SMNVEV (reference sequence). As DNA, the CDR3 is TGTGCCAGCAGTCCCACTAGCAGTCGAAACTACGAGCAGTACTTC. As protein: CASSPTSSRNYEQYF.

J is TRBJ1-2 and V is TRBV11-2; no firm D call. Trimming left V 5 bases short and J 1 base short, with 11 bases between. The length of the CDR3 is 14 residues. Germline-derived CDR1 and CDR2 are SGHAT and FQNNGV. The CDR3 loop is CASSPQMDNYGYTF. The CDR3 coding sequence is TGTGCCAGCAGCCCACAGATGGATAACTATGGCTACACCTTC.

The chain has TRBV5-6 and TRBJ2-1; D uncertain. Germline CDR1 is SGHDT and CDR2 is YYEEEE. Trimming left V 0 bases short and J 2 bases short, with 9 bases between. The CDR3 covers 15 residues. This CDR3 reads CASSLGPGPYNEQFF. CDR3 nucleotides: TGTGCCAGCAGCTTGGGACCCGGACCCTACAATGAGCAGTTCTTC.

The chain joins TRBV9 to TRBJ2-3; D not resolved. The CDR3 totals 12 residues. CDR1 is SGDLS, CDR2 YYNGEE, per germline. V gave up 0 bases and J gave up 4 bases, with 3 bases separating them. The CDR3 sequence is CASSVDSDTQYF. The DNA of the CDR3 is TGTGCCAGCAGCGTAGATTCAGATACGCAGTATTTT.

The chain joins TRBV5-1 to TRBJ2-2, with 7 bases aligning to TRBD1. Germline lookup yields CDR1 SGHRS and CDR2 YFSETQ. V lost 6 bases, J lost 2 bases, and 19 bases stayed unmatched. This CDR3 has 19 residues. The CDR3 DNA reads TGCGCCAGCACCCCACCGGGGTATTCAACAGGGGAAAACACCGGGGAGCTGTTTTTT. The encoded protein is CASTPPGYSTGENTGELFF.

This chain connects TRBV6-7 to TRBJ2-7; D gene unclear. TRBV6-7 is an ORF, with its function uncertain. The germline V and J ends were trimmed by 2 bases and 5 bases, with 7 bases remaining between them. This CDR3 is built from 12 residues. CDR3 coding DNA: TGTGCCAGCAGTTACAGGGTCCACGAGCAGTACTTC. Residues: CASSYRVHEQYF.

The J gene is TRBJ2-1, the V gene TRBV5-1; D unclear. V gave up 5 bases and J gave up 4 bases, with 10 bases separating them. The V gene's germline CDR1 is SGHRS and CDR2 YFSETQ. This CDR3 region has 13 residues. The CDR3 here is CASSSPPYNEQFF. The DNA for the CDR3 is TGCGCCAGCAGTTCCCCCCCTTACAATGAGCAGTTCTTC.

This clone was seen a single time. The genes are TRBV18 and TRBJ2-1, with 7 positions matching TRBD1. The CDR3 consists of 13 residues. V lost 3 bases to trimming and J lost 7 bases; unmatched junction nucleotides: 3. Germline V gives CDR1 KGHSH, CDR2 LQKENI. The CDR3 reads CASSPEQGNEQFF. The CDR3 DNA reads as TGTGCCAGCTCACCTGAACAGGGGAATGAGCAGTTCTTC.

The V and J genes are TRBV19 and TRBJ2-4; TRBD2 aligns across 14 bases. The CDR3 covers 20 residues. The trim removed 3 bases at V and 2 bases at J, leaving 12 bases unmatched. The germline gives CDR1 LNHDA, CDR2 SQIVND (reference sequence). In nucleotides, the CDR3 is TGTGCCAGTAGTATTGACGGGACTAGCGGGAGTATGTCGTCCAAAAACATTCAGTACTTC. This encodes CASSIDGTSGSMSSKNIQYF.

This chain connects TRBV13 to TRBJ1-1, with a weak D call TRBD1 (5 bases). The CDR3 sequence is 14 residues long. Per germline, CDR1 PRHDT and CDR2 FYEKMQ (reference sequence). V lost 0 bases, J lost 11 bases, and 16 bases lay in between. The CDR3 reads CASSLGQEGIGAFF. CDR3 DNA: TGTGCCAGCAGCTTAGGACAGGAAGGTATCGGGGCTTTCTTT.